The rows below give T cell receptor beta chains drawn from one sample of a study of OX40 agonist ivuxolimab in advanced cancers. Only in-frame clones appear in the TCRdb table, and some are missing; sequencing was by immunoSEQ multiplex PCR. The repertoire holds about 45,000 clones, over 65% seen once, with about 15% in the top ten. The sequences come from CD4+ or CD8+ T cells sorted from blood, collected in a trial of the OX40 agonist ivuxolimab. Receptors were obtained from an adult with an advanced solid tumor such as melanoma, head and neck, liver or kidney cancer. The CDR3 runs from the conserved cysteine through the conserved F or W. Size values are once, few and many counts, or a class for expanded clones, and some rows have none.

J gene: TRBJ1-2; clone size: once; V gene: TRBV13; CDR3 protein: CASSWNRADGYTF
J gene: TRBJ2-3; clone size: NA; V gene: TRBV2; CDR3 protein: CASSPIGGTSELYSTDTQYF
J gene: TRBJ2-1; clone size: NA; V gene: TRBV7-8; CDR3 protein: CASSLVFAGGSYNEQFF
J gene: TRBJ2-1; clone size: NA; V gene: TRBV27; CDR3 protein: CASEGSPNEQFF
J gene: TRBJ2-2; clone size: NA; V gene: TRBV2; CDR3 protein: CASTRWAANTGELFF
J gene: TRBJ2-7; clone size: NA; V gene: TRBV7-9; CDR3 protein: CASSPRPKRELYEQYF
J gene: TRBJ2-3; clone size: NA; V gene: TRBV2; CDR3 protein: CATFSGSEDTQYF
J gene: TRBJ2-5; clone size: NA; V gene: TRBV7-9; CDR3 protein: CASSSRLAGAQETQYF
J gene: TRBJ2-7; clone size: once; V gene: TRBV5-6; CDR3 protein: CASSPGEGAYEQYF
J gene: TRBJ1-5; clone size: NA; V gene: TRBV27; CDR3 protein: CASRTQGSGNQPQHF
J gene: TRBJ1-2; clone size: NA; V gene: TRBV6-1; CDR3 protein: CASRTASGGYTF
J gene: TRBJ2-2; clone size: NA; V gene: TRBV4-2; CDR3 protein: CASSPLLERNTGELFF
J gene: TRBJ2-1; clone size: NA; V gene: TRBV6-6; CDR3 protein: CASGDEQFF
J gene: TRBJ2-1; clone size: NA; V gene: TRBV6-1; CDR3 protein: CASKGSDRTNNEQFF
J gene: TRBJ1-1; clone size: NA; V gene: TRBV11-2; CDR3 protein: CASSLGAGGNTEAFF
J gene: TRBJ2-3; clone size: once; V gene: TRBV28; CDR3 protein: CASSPQGGVTDTQYF
J gene: TRBJ2-1; clone size: NA; V gene: TRBV6-1; CDR3 protein: CASSERIRTEVRGGEQFF
J gene: TRBJ2-7; clone size: once; V gene: TRBV28; CDR3 protein: CASSKRGARLEQYF
J gene: TRBJ2-7; clone size: NA; V gene: TRBV7-2; CDR3 protein: CASSLDYEQYF
J gene: TRBJ2-1; clone size: NA; V gene: TRBV25-1; CDR3 protein: CAYGTASYNEQFF
J gene: TRBJ2-2; clone size: NA; V gene: TRBV5-6; CDR3 protein: CASSPWHTGELFF
J gene: TRBJ2-5; clone size: NA; V gene: TRBV5-1; CDR3 protein: CASSHGQGEETQYF
J gene: TRBJ2-7; clone size: NA; V gene: TRBV28; CDR3 protein: CASSTPGLGYEQYF
J gene: TRBJ1-2; clone size: NA; V gene: TRBV2; CDR3 protein: CASSYPVGYTF
J gene: TRBJ2-2; clone size: NA; V gene: TRBV18; CDR3 protein: CARGMGGRDTGELFF
J gene: TRBJ2-3; clone size: NA; V gene: TRBV28; CDR3 protein: CASSLGLAGEDTQYF
J gene: TRBJ2-5; clone size: NA; V gene: TRBV9; CDR3 protein: CASSTIGLARETQYF
J gene: TRBJ2-7; clone size: NA; V gene: TRBV11-2; CDR3 protein: CASSLGDLGVSYEQYF